This T cell receptor beta chain was identified during a study of T cell responses to AZD1222 COVID-19 vaccine. Study findings and constraints: Only a handful of people who got AZD1222 tested seropositive at baseline. Unmutated variant regions are reportedly the target of nearly half of TCRs that are spike-specific.

This CDR3 spans 16 amino acids. Germline V CDR1 and CDR2: SGHRS, YFSETQ. The V gene end was trimmed by 4 bases and the J gene end by 3 bases; junction bases not matched to a gene: 9. Profiled with immunoSEQ multiplex PCR; TCRdb holds only in-frame clones, not every one. Of about 82,000 clones listed, about nine tenths are singletons. About this clone itself: Its cognate antigen is unknown.

This chain connects TRBV5-1 to TRBJ1-4; TRBD1 agrees at 7 bases. Sample: peripheral blood, taken 28 days after the second AZD1222 dose. The sequence was collected from an adult who received the AZD1222 COVID-19 vaccine. The CDR3: CASSAGQGDPNEKLFF. In nucleotides, the CDR3 is TGCGCCAGCAGCGCGGGCCAGGGGGACCCTAATGAAAAACTGTTTTTT.